Each of the 20 T cell receptor beta chains below was sequenced from the same sample in a study of monozygotic twins with cystic fibrosis. Generated by immunoSEQ multiplex PCR, the TCRdb table keeps only in-frame clones and is missing some. The data show 20,000 to 25,000 clones, less than 98% seen once. The sequenced sample consisted of blood. These receptors were taken from a girl aged 10 to 17 with cystic fibrosis.

This chain connects TRBV6-5 to TRBJ2-7; 7 bases are a match to TRBD1. The germline V gene encodes CDR1 MNHEY and CDR2 SVGAGI. The CDR3 is made up of 15 amino acids. The J segment lost 5 bases and the V segment lost 0 bases, leaving 7 bases of the junction unmatched. CDR3 loop: CASSYSTTGPHEQYF. In nucleotides, the CDR3 is TGTGCCAGCAGTTACTCAACGACAGGGCCCCACGAGCAGTACTTC.

The rearrangement links TRBV9 to TRBJ1-1; D uncertain. Germline V lookup: CDR1 SGDLS, CDR2 YYNGEE. The V gene lost 4 bases and the J gene lost 1 base, with 8 bases spanning the gap. The CDR3 covers 13 residues. The CDR3 is CASSQWENTEAFF. Written as DNA, the CDR3 is TGTGCCAGCAGCCAGTGGGAGAACACTGAAGCTTTCTTT.

The chain carries TRBV9 and TRBJ2-7; the match to TRBD2 covers 10 bases. The CDR3 loop spans 17 amino acids. J lost 5 bases, V lost 3 bases, and 14 bases had no gene match. CDR1 SGDLS and CDR2 YYNGEE come from the germline V gene. The CDR3 DNA is TGTGCCAGCAGCGCCGCGACTAGCGGGCACCCCGGGAACGAGCAGTACTTC. It is translated as CASSAATSGHPGNEQYF.

V is TRBV27 and J is TRBJ1-4; possibly TRBD1 for D (5 bases). This CDR3 has 15 amino acids. V was cut by 1 base and J by 4 bases, with 10 bases left in between. From germline, CDR1 is MNHEY and CDR2 SMNVEV (reference sequence). The CDR3, as DNA: TGTGCCAGCAGTTTATTAGGGACGGGTAATGAAAAACTGTTTTTT. Amino acids: CASSLLGTGNEKLFF.

The rearrangement links TRBV4-1 to TRBJ2-7; D remains unclear. CDR1 MGHRA and CDR2 YSYEKL come from the germline V gene. This CDR3 comprises 13 residues. Trimming pared 1 base from V and 1 base from J, leaving 5 bases between. This chain's CDR3 is CASSQGGSYEQYF. CDR3 sequence (DNA): TGCGCCAGCAGCCAAGGAGGATCCTACGAGCAGTACTTC.

The rearrangement links TRBV5-4 to TRBJ2-7; 7 bases map to TRBD2. CDR1 is SGHNT, CDR2 YYREEE, per germline (reference sequence). This CDR3 has 16 residues. V lost 3 bases to trimming and J lost 1 base; unmatched junction nucleotides: 10. CDR3: CASSWGTTSFSYEQYF. The CDR3, as DNA: TGTGCCAGCAGCTGGGGGACTACCTCATTTTCCTACGAGCAGTACTTC.

V usage is TRBV4-2 and J usage is TRBJ2-5; 7 bases are shared with TRBD1. There are 15 residues in the CDR3. In germline, CDR1 is LGHNA, CDR2 YNFKEQ. J lost 0 bases, V lost 3 bases, and 4 bases had no gene match. The DNA of the CDR3 is TGTGCCAGCAGCCAGTCACAGGGGTACCAAGAGACCCAGTACTTC. As protein: CASSQSQGYQETQYF.

The CDR3, as DNA: TGTGCCAGCAGCTTGTATAGCAGGCCTGTCGGGGAGCTGTTTTTT. Translated: CASSLYSRPVGELFF. J is TRBJ2-2 and V is TRBV5-4; D is ambiguous. Trimming left V 1 base short and J 7 bases short, with 14 bases between. The CDR3 length is 15 residues. The germline CDR1 and CDR2 sequences are SGHNT and YYREEE (reference sequence). Based on the CDR3 plus reference TRBV5-4 and TRBJ2-2, the full variable domain is ETGVTQSPTHLIKTRGQQVTLRCSSQSGHNTVSWYQQALGQGPQFIFQYYREEENGRGNFPPRFSGLQFPNYSSELNVNALELDDSALYLCASSLYSRPVGELFFGEGSRLTVL.

This chain joins TRBV11-2 and TRBJ1-5; D is uncertain. The V and J ends lost 0 bases and 3 bases respectively, with 15 bases between them. CDR3 length: 17 amino acids. Germline V gives CDR1 SGHAT, CDR2 FQNNGV. The CDR3 coding sequence is TGTGCCAGCAGCTTAGATCGGGAGAAAAGGGACAATCAGCCCCAGCATTTT. Translating it yields CASSLDREKRDNQPQHF.

The rearrangement joins TRBV15 to TRBJ1-2; D is unclear. CDR3 length: 12 amino acids. V gave up 3 bases and J gave up 8 bases, with 10 bases separating them. Germline V gene data show CDR1 as LNHNV and CDR2 as YYDKDF (reference sequence). Here the CDR3 reads CATSRGAGGYTF. Written as DNA, the CDR3 is TGTGCCACCAGCAGGGGAGCGGGGGGCTACACCTTC.

This rearrangement joins TRBV6-4 to TRBJ2-1; 15 bases align to TRBD2. This CDR3 contains 17 residues. Germline V gene data show CDR1 as MRHNA and CDR2 as SNTAGT. The ends lost 2 bases at V and 4 bases at J; junction bases unmatched: 3. The CDR3 region is CASSDPGLAGGYNEQFF. The CDR3, as DNA: TGTGCCAGCAGTGACCCCGGACTAGCGGGAGGGTACAATGAGCAGTTCTTC.

The rearrangement joins TRBV5-1 to TRBJ2-3; 9 positions match TRBD2. Germline lookup yields CDR1 SGHRS and CDR2 YFSETQ. The CDR3 is 14 residues long. Trimming cost V 4 bases and J 4 bases; bases outside gene matches: 4. As DNA, the CDR3 is TGCGCCAGCAGCGACCGGACTAGCGCAGATACGCAGTATTTT. Its translation is CASSDRTSADTQYF.

The CDR3 protein is CASSPPGSGSYNEQFF. DNA for the CDR3: TGTGCCAGTAGTCCTCCCGGGAGCGGGTCCTACAATGAGCAGTTCTTC. The rearrangement links TRBV19 to TRBJ2-1; a possible D gene is TRBD2 (6 bases). From germline, CDR1 is LNHDA and CDR2 SQIVND (reference sequence). This CDR3 region has 16 residues. V shed 5 bases and J shed 1 base, with 15 bases lying between them.

The chain is built from TRBV5-1 and TRBJ2-2; 14 nucleotides agree with TRBD2. V dropped 2 bases and J dropped 6; count of bases not matched to a gene: 12. The CDR3 runs 19 residues. The V gene's germline CDR1 is SGHRS and CDR2 YFSETQ. DNA for the CDR3: TGCGCCAGCAGCTTTCTACCGGGACTAGCGGGAGAATTGGCCGGGGAGCTGTTTTTT. This codes for CASSFLPGLAGELAGELFF.

The chain recombines TRBV6-5 with TRBJ1-5; the D is unclear. Trimming shortened V by 5 bases and J by 0 bases, and 11 bases separated the two germline ends. CDR1 is MNHEY, CDR2 SVGAGI, per germline. The CDR3 is made up of 15 amino acids. The CDR3 nucleotides read TGTGCCAGCAGTGGGATGCGGGATAGCAATCAGCCCCAGCATTTT. Protein product: CASSGMRDSNQPQHF.

The rearrangement links TRBV18 to TRBJ2-5, with D possibly TRBD1 on 5 matching bases. Per germline, CDR1 KGHSH and CDR2 LQKENI. The CDR3 covers 15 residues. V was cut by 3 bases and J by 2 bases, with 13 bases left in between. CDR3 loop: CASSPIPQGQETQYF. As DNA, the CDR3 is TGTGCCAGCTCACCGATACCTCAGGGACAAGAGACCCAGTACTTC. The full variable domain, completed using reference TRBV18 and TRBJ2-5, is NAGVMQNPRHLVRRRGQEARLRCSPMKGHSHVYWYRQLPEEGLKFMVYLQKENIIDESGMPKERFSAEFPKEGPSILRIQQVVRGDSAAYFCASSPIPQGQETQYFGPGTRLLVL.

The rearrangement uses TRBV9 and TRBJ2-5; 8 positions agree with TRBD2. J was trimmed by 1 base and V by 0 bases; bases with no gene match: 5. The CDR3 has 16 residues. The germline V gene has CDR1 SGDLS and CDR2 YYNGEE. CDR3 sequence reads: CASSVGAGAGQETQYF. CDR3 DNA sequence: TGTGCCAGCAGCGTAGGAGCGGGAGCCGGCCAAGAGACCCAGTACTTC.

The chain couples TRBV5-1 to TRBJ1-1; D possibly corresponds to TRBD1 (6 bases). The CDR3 extends over 15 amino acids. CDR1 SGHRS and CDR2 YFSETQ come from the germline V gene. V dropped 0 bases and J dropped 9 bases, with 18 bases sitting between them. CDR3 region: CASSLVLGAGFQAFF. The DNA for the CDR3 is TGCGCCAGCAGCTTGGTTTTGGGGGCCGGGTTCCAAGCTTTCTTT.

This rearrangement joins TRBV14 to TRBJ2-1, with D perhaps matching TRBD1 or TRBD2 (5 bases each). The CDR3 consists of 13 residues. CDR1 is SGHDN, CDR2 FVKESK, per germline. Trimming took off 4 bases at V and 15 bases at J, with 19 bases between the two ends. CDR3 region: CASSPGGGLLTFF. The CDR3 DNA sequence: TGTGCCAGCAGCCCCGGTGGGGGTTTATTGACGTTCTTC.

The V call is TRBV9, the J call TRBJ2-5; 10 positions match TRBD2. Germline V gives CDR1 SGDLS, CDR2 YYNGEE. This CDR3 comprises 16 residues. J lost 5 bases, V lost 0 bases, and 7 bases had no gene match. The CDR3 bases are TGTGCCAGCAGCGTAGTAGCGGGAGGCCCCATGGAGACCCAGTACTTC. Its translation is CASSVVAGGPMETQYF.